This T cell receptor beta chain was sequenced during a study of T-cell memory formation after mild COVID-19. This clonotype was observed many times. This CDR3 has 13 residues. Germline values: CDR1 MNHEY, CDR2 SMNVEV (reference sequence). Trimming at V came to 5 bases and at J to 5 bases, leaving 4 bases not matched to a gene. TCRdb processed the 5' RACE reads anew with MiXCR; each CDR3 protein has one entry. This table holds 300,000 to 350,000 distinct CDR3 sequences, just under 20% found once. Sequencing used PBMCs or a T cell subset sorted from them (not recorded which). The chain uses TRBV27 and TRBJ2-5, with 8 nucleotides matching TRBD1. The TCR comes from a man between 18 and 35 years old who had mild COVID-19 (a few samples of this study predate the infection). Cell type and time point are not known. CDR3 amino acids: CASSTRGRETQYF. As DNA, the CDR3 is TGTGCCAGCAGTACCAGGGGGCGGGAGACCCAGTACTTC.